Each of the 14 T cell receptor beta chains below was sequenced from the same sample in a study of cytomegalovirus exposure and HLA in healthy donors. It was with 60 Vbeta and 13 Jbeta primers that the PCR ran. Repertoires were generated with immunoSEQ multiplex PCR, while TCRdb's copy carries only in-frame clones and drops some. This table holds some 170,000 clones, about three quarters found once. The material sequenced was PBMCs. These receptors all stem from a man between 40 and 49 years old in good health and CMV-seropositive.

Only a few counts were recorded for this clone. The J gene is TRBJ2-7, the V gene TRBV6-5, with D perhaps TRBD1 (6 bases). The CDR3 loop spans 13 amino acids. With 8 bases removed from V and 4 bases from J, the gap between germline ends came to 15 bases. CDR1 and CDR2 from the germline V gene are MNHEY and SVGAGI. CDR3 DNA: TGTGCCAGCGAACCCGGACAGCTTTACGAGCAGTACTTC. Encoded protein: CASEPGQLYEQYF.

V gene TRBV27 combines with J gene TRBJ1-1, with 8 bases fitting TRBD1. Germline trimming cut 2 bases from V and 1 base from J; bases unmatched to any gene: 9. CDR1 and CDR2 from the germline V gene are MNHEY and SMNVEV (reference sequence). CDR3 length: 17 amino acids. CDR3: CASSLMGRGRSNTEAFF. The CDR3 DNA reads as TGTGCCAGCAGTTTAATGGGCAGGGGGCGATCGAACACTGAAGCTTTCTTT.

The genes are TRBV10-3 and TRBJ2-3; 12 bases match TRBD2. Germline CDR1 is ENHRY and CDR2 is SYGVKD. The CDR3 length is 14 residues. V shed 6 bases and J 6 bases; nucleotides not matched to a gene: 4. The CDR3 nucleotides are TGTGCCATCAGGGCCGGGACTAGCGGGGATACGCAGTATTTT. It is translated as CAIRAGTSGDTQYF.

The chain links TRBV10-3 to TRBJ2-3; TRBD2 is a possible D gene (6 bases). Trimming cost V 4 bases and J 4 bases, with 12 bases left between them. Germline V CDR1 and CDR2: ENHRY, SYGVKD. The CDR3 is 14 amino acids. CDR3 in amino acids: CAISGGGGPDTQYF. In nucleotides, the CDR3 is TGTGCCATCAGTGGGGGTGGAGGGCCAGATACGCAGTATTTT.

This clone was seen a few times. The CDR3 DNA reads TGTGCCAGCAGTCCAAGTGGGGACAGGGGGCTTCAAGAGACCCAGTACTTC. The encoded protein is CASSPSGDRGLQETQYF. The V and J genes are TRBV7-3 and TRBJ2-5, with 12 bases lining up with TRBD1. Germline values: CDR1 SGHTA, CDR2 FQGTGA. This CDR3 spans 17 amino acids. V was pared by 6 bases and J by 2 bases, with 10 bases of the junction left unmatched.

The rearrangement joins TRBV2 to TRBJ2-7, with 11 bases identical to TRBD2. The V gene's germline CDR1 is SNHLY and CDR2 FYNNEI. The V gene end was trimmed by 10 bases and the J gene end by 4 bases; junction bases not matched to a gene: 9. The CDR3 totals 14 residues. The CDR3, as DNA: TGTGCCACCGTACTAGCGGGAGCTGGATACGAGCAGTACTTC. This codes for CATVLAGAGYEQYF.

V usage is TRBV11-3 and J usage is TRBJ1-2; maybe TRBD1 (5 bases). Trimming left V 1 base short and J 4 bases short, with 7 bases between. CDR1 and CDR2 (germline): SGHNT, YENEEA. The CDR3 is 13 residues long. CDR3 protein: CASSLAGIYGYTF. CDR3 in DNA: TGTGCCAGCAGCTTAGCAGGGATCTATGGCTACACCTTC.

The chain is built from TRBV4-1 and TRBJ2-7; 11 bases are shared with TRBD2. In germline, CDR1 is MGHRA, CDR2 YSYEKL. The V segment lost 3 bases and the J segment 10 bases; nucleotides outside the gene matches: 11. The CDR3 has 15 amino acids. In DNA form, the CDR3 reads TGCGCCAGCAGCCACCTGGGTAGCGGGAGGGTGCATCAGTACTTC. Encoded protein: CASSHLGSGRVHQYF.

The genes are TRBV2 and TRBJ1-1, with a weak D call TRBD1 (5 bases). Trimming left V 3 bases short and J 5 bases short, with 10 bases between. The CDR3 runs to 13 residues. Per germline, CDR1 SNHLY and CDR2 FYNNEI. The CDR3, as DNA: TGTGCCAGCAGTGAGCGGGGCGCGACTGAAGCTTTCTTT. Its protein product is CASSERGATEAFF.

J is TRBJ1-2 and V is TRBV4-1; D is possibly TRBD1 (6 bases). The CDR3 totals 15 residues. V was pared by 3 bases and J by 3 bases, with 14 bases between. CDR1 and CDR2 (germline): MGHRA, YSYEKL. This chain's CDR3 is CASSQEIQGHYGYTF. CDR3 nucleotide sequence: TGCGCCAGCAGCCAGGAAATACAGGGCCACTATGGCTACACCTTC.

This clone turned up a few times. The CDR3 nucleotides are TGTGCCAGTAGTATAAGGCAGGGGGGCCTTTTTGAGACCCAGTACTTC. It codes for CASSIRQGGLFETQYF. V usage is TRBV19 and J usage is TRBJ2-5; a weak D match, TRBD1 (7 bases). The germline V and J ends were trimmed by 2 bases and 5 bases, with 18 bases remaining between them. CDR1 is LNHDA and CDR2 is SQIVND in the germline V gene (reference sequence). This CDR3 comprises 16 residues.

This clone was observed a handful of times. The chain uses TRBV29-1 and TRBJ2-3; perhaps TRBD2 as D (7 bases). This CDR3 region has 13 residues. Trimming took off 4 bases at V and 4 bases at J, with 12 bases between the two ends. Germline CDR1 reads SQVTM; CDR2 reads ANQGSEA. CDR3 amino acids: CSVVGGASDTQYF. CDR3 in DNA: TGCAGCGTTGTTGGGGGGGCTTCAGATACGCAGTATTTT.

The chain uses TRBV5-1 and TRBJ2-5; TRBD1 aligns across 8 bases. V gave up 2 bases and J gave up 1 base; unmatched junction bases: 4. Germline CDR1 SGHRS, CDR2 YFSETQ. This CDR3 has 15 residues. CDR3 region: CASSLTGGSQETQYF. CDR3 in DNA: TGCGCCAGCAGCTTAACAGGGGGGTCCCAAGAGACCCAGTACTTC. Supplemented by reference TRBV5-1 and TRBJ2-5, the full variable domain reads KAGVTQTPRYLIKTRGQQVTLSCSPISGHRSVSWYQQTPGQGLQFLFEYFSETQRNKGNFPGRFSGRQFSNSRSEMNVSTLELGDSALYLCASSLTGGSQETQYFGPGTRLLVL.

CDR3 DNA: TGTGCCAGCAGCATTTGGCAGGGGATGGGCGAGCAGTACTTC. This translates into CASSIWQGMGEQYF. The chain uses TRBV2 and TRBJ2-7; a weak D match, TRBD1 (6 bases). CDR3 length: 14 amino acids. Germline CDR1 is SNHLY and CDR2 is FYNNEI. V lost 6 bases to trimming and J lost 6 bases, with 18 bases between them. The full variable domain, with the rest looked up from reference TRBV2 and TRBJ2-7, is EPEVTQTPSHQVTQMGQEVILRCVPISNHLYFYWYRQILGQKVEFLVSFYNNEISEKSEIFDDQFSVERPDGSNFTLKIRSTKLEDSAMYFCASSIWQGMGEQYFGPGTRLTVT.